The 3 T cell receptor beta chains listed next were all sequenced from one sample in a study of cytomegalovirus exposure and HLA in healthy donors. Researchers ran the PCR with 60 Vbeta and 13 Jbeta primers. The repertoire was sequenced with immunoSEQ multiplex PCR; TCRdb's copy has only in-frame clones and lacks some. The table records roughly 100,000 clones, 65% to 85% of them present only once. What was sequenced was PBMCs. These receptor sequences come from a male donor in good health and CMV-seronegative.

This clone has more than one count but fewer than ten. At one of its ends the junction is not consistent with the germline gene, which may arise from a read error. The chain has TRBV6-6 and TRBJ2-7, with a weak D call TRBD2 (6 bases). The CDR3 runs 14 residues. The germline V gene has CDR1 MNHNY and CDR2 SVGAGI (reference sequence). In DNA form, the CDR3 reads TGTGCCAGCAGTCGGGACTTAACCTCCTTCGAGCAGTACTTC. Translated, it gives CASSRDLTSFEQYF.

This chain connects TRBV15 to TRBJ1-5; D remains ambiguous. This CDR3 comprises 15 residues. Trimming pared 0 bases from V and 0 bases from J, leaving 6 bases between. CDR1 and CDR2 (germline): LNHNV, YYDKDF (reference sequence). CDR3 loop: CATSRDRSSNQPQHF. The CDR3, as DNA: TGTGCCACCAGCAGAGATAGATCTAGCAATCAGCCCCAGCATTTT.

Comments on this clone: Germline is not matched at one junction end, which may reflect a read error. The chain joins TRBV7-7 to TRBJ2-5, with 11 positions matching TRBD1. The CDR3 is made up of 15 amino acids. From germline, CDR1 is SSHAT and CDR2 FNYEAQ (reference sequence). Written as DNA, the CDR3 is TGTGCTAGCAGCGGACAGGGGGCTTTTCGAGAGACCCAGTACTTC. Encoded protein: CASSGQGAFRETQYF.